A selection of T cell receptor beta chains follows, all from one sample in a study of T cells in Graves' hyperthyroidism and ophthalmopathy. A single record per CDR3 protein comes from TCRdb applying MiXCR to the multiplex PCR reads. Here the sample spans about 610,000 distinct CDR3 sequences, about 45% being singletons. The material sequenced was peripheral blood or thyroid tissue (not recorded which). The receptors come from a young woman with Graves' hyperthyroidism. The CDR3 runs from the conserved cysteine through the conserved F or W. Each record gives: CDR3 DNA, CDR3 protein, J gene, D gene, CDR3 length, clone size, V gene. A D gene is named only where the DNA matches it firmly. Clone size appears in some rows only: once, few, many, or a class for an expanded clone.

TGCGCCAGCAGCCAAGAAGGGACAACTACCTACGAGCAGTACTTC	CASSQEGTTTYEQYF	TRBJ2-7	NA	15	many	TRBV4-3
TGCAGCGTTGAAGGGGGGCGACAGGGTTGGGACGAAGATACGCAGTATTTT	CSVEGGRQGWDEDTQYF	TRBJ2-3	TRBD1	17	NA	TRBV29-1
TGTGCCAGCAGCTCCCCCTCTACTAGCGGGAGGGGTTCGGTCACAGATACGCAGTATTTT	CASSSPSTSGRGSVTDTQYF	TRBJ2-3	TRBD2	20	NA	TRBV7-6
TGTGCCACCAGCACGTGGGCGGGAGGGCCGGGCGAGCAGTACTTC	CATSTWAGGPGEQYF	TRBJ2-7	TRBD2	15	NA	TRBV15
TGTGCCAGCAGTCTCACAGGGGGCTGGGAAGAGACCCAGTACTTC	CASSLTGGWEETQYF	TRBJ2-5	TRBD1	15	NA	TRBV7-8
TGCAGTGCTAGAGCCTCGGGACCCGAGTTCTTC	CSARASGPEFF	TRBJ2-5	NA	11	NA	TRBV20-1
TGTGCCAGCACCGTACTAGCGGGAGGGCCATACGAGCAGTACTTC	CASTVLAGGPYEQYF	TRBJ2-7	TRBD2	15	many	TRBV27
TGTGCCTCCTCCGGGACAGGGAAGTACGAGCAGTACTTC	CASSGTGKYEQYF	TRBJ2-7	TRBD1	13	NA	TRBV30
TGTGCCAGCAGCTTGCTCTCCTCGGGAGGGGCAGAGACCCAGTACTTC	CASSLLSSGGAETQYF	TRBJ2-5	TRBD2	16	many	TRBV5-4
TGCGCCAGCAGCCAAGATGGGAGGTCGTGGGGCTCTGGAAACACCATATATTTT	CASSQDGRSWGSGNTIYF	TRBJ1-3	NA	18	many	TRBV4-3
TGTGCCAGCAGCGTTGTAGGCGTACGAGCTGTGTTCTTC	CASSVVGVRAVFF	TRBJ2-5	NA	13	NA	TRBV7-8
TGTGCCAGCAGCTTAGAACTAGCGGGAGGGAGCTCCTACGAGCAGTACTTC	CASSLELAGGSSYEQYF	TRBJ2-7	TRBD2	17	many	TRBV7-2
TGCAGTGCTAGAGACCGACAGGGTCAATATGGCTACACCTTC	CSARDRQGQYGYTF	TRBJ1-2	TRBD1	14	many	TRBV20-1
TGCGCCAGCAGCCAAGATCTCGTTCAGGGCGATCAGCCCCAGCATTTT	CASSQDLVQGDQPQHF	TRBJ1-5	NA	16	many	TRBV4-1
TGTGCCATCAGTAAGACTAGCGGGAGGCTCGCGTCCTACGAGCAGTACTTC	CAISKTSGRLASYEQYF	TRBJ2-7	TRBD2	17	many	TRBV10-3
TGCAGTGCTAGAGGTCCAGGGTCTTATGGCTACACCTTC	CSARGPGSYGYTF	TRBJ1-2	NA	13	many	TRBV20-1
TGCGCCAGCAGCTCCACTGGGACTAGCTTAAGCTACGAGCAGTACTTC	CASSSTGTSLSYEQYF	TRBJ2-7	TRBD2	16	NA	TRBV5-1
TGTGCCAGCAGCTTAGAGCCAGCGGGACCCTACGAGCAGTACTTC	CASSLEPAGPYEQYF	TRBJ2-7	TRBD2	15	NA	TRBV7-3
TGTGCCAGCAGCAAACAGGGCATCTATGGCTACACCTTC	CASSKQGIYGYTF	TRBJ1-2	NA	13	NA	TRBV11-2
TGCAGCCGAAGGGACAGGGGCTACGAGCAGTACTTC	CSRRDRGYEQYF	TRBJ2-7	TRBD1	12	NA	TRBV29-1
TGTGCCAGCAGCCCACGCCGGGCGCCAGATACGCAGTATTTT	CASSPRRAPDTQYF	TRBJ2-3	NA	14	few	TRBV11-3
TGCAGTGCCACCGGGTGGGCCATGAACACTGAAGCTTTCTTT	CSATGWAMNTEAFF	TRBJ1-1	NA	14	NA	TRBV20-1
TGTGCCAGCAGCTTCGGACAGGCGGCTGGGGAGCAGTACTTC	CASSFGQAAGEQYF	TRBJ2-7	TRBD1	14	few	TRBV7-8
TGTGCCACCAGCGTTGCGGATGGGGCCCGGAACTATGGCTACACCTTC	CATSVADGARNYGYTF	TRBJ1-2	NA	16	NA	TRBV24-1
TGTGCCAGCAGCGGAGCCGGGCTCAACTATGGCTACACCTTC	CASSGAGLNYGYTF	TRBJ1-2	NA	14	NA	TRBV9
TGTGCCAGCAGCGTAGATGACCGTTCACCCCTCCACTTT	CASSVDDRSPLHF	TRBJ1-6	NA	13	NA	TRBV9
TGTGCCAGCAGCGTTGGGCCTGGAAACTATGGCTACACCTTC	CASSVGPGNYGYTF	TRBJ1-2	NA	14	NA	TRBV7-9
TGTGCCAGCGGTCCTAGCGGGAGACTCTACGAGCAGTACTTC	CASGPSGRLYEQYF	TRBJ2-7	TRBD2	14	many	TRBV12-3/TRBV12-4
TGCAGCATTGGCGGGACAGGCAATCAGCCCCAGCATTTT	CSIGGTGNQPQHF	TRBJ1-5	TRBD1	13	many	TRBV29-1
TGTGCCAGCACAGGATCGAGGGGGACTCCATCAGTCGTCACAGATACGCAGTATTTT	CASTGSRGTPSVVTDTQYF	TRBJ2-3	NA	19	few	TRBV7-2
TGTGCCAGCTCACCCCTCAGCGGGCTTCGGCACCAGCATTTT	CASSPLSGLRHQHF	TRBJ1-5	NA	14	many	TRBV18
TGTGCCAGCAGCTTAAAAGGGGGTAGGAACACCGGGGAGCTGTTTTTT	CASSLKGGRNTGELFF	TRBJ2-2	NA	16	many	TRBV7-2
TGCGCCAGCAGCCAAGAAAAGACTTACGAGCAGTACTTC	CASSQEKTYEQYF	TRBJ2-7	NA	13	many	TRBV4-1